The 19 T cell receptor beta chains presented below share a single source sample, sequenced in a study of post-analysis software for immune sequencing data. Overall study results and limits: With TRBV5-6, TRBV5-1 and TRBV20-1 included, 4 to 6 TRBV segments were more frequent in patients than in controls.

Their antigen targets remain unknown. Carried by the TCR beta cDNA libraries were unique molecular identifiers. MiXCR was run by TCRdb on the PCR reads, yielding one entry per CDR3 protein. The table shows about 770,000 distinct CDR3 sequences, with about 43% occurring only once. Sequencing used blood. The receptors stem from a girl aged 5 to 17 with multiple sclerosis.

This sequence joins TRBV3-1 and TRBJ1-6, with a tentative D call TRBD1 (5 bases). Per germline, CDR1 LGHDT and CDR2 YNNKEL (reference sequence). Trimming removed 4 bases from V and 10 bases from J, with 20 bases in between. The CDR3 runs to 16 residues. CDR3 protein: CASSPRGEGGRSPLHF. The CDR3 DNA follows: TGTGCCAGCAGCCCCCGGGGCGAGGGTGGCCGGTCACCCCTCCACTTT.

The chain employs TRBV12-3 or TRBV12-4 and TRBJ2-7; D unclear. V gave up 6 bases and J gave up 3 bases, with 12 bases separating them. The CDR3 is 13 amino acids. The DNA of the CDR3 is TGTGCCAGCAGCGTACGCTACGGCTACGAGCAGTACTTC. Encoded protein: CASSVRYGYEQYF.

This clonotype came up a few times. The V and J genes are TRBV9 and TRBJ1-2, with D unclear. CDR1 is SGDLS, CDR2 YYNGEE, per germline. The V gene lost 3 bases and the J gene lost 8 bases, with 14 bases spanning the gap. This CDR3 spans 13 amino acids. CDR3 coding DNA: TGTGCCAGCAGCGGAGACCCCGGTGCCGGCTACACCTTC. Translating it yields CASSGDPGAGYTF.

This chain joins TRBV24-1 and TRBJ2-7; TRBD1 matches 7 bases. CDR1 KGHDR and CDR2 SFDVKD come from the germline V gene. The CDR3 is 16 residues long. V lost 6 bases and J lost 2; bases outside the gene matches: 12. The DNA of the CDR3 is TGTGCCACCAGTACGTCCGGGACAGCATCCACCTACGAGCAGTACTTC. Its protein product is CATSTSGTASTYEQYF.

The chain combines TRBV11-1 with TRBJ2-1; 13 bases map to TRBD2. The CDR3 totals 17 residues. The J segment lost 9 bases and the V segment lost 4 bases, leaving 12 bases of the junction unmatched. The V gene's germline CDR1 is SGHAT and CDR2 FQDESV (reference sequence). DNA for the CDR3: TGTGCCAGCAGCTCGTATACTAGCGGGAGGGCAGATAGTGAGCAGTTCTTC. This codes for CASSSYTSGRADSEQFF.

The sample holds a few counts of this clonotype. The V and J genes are TRBV27 and TRBJ2-3; D not certain. With 6 bases removed from V and 2 bases from J, the gap between germline ends came to 15 bases. Germline-derived CDR1 and CDR2 are MNHEY and SMNVEV (reference sequence). The CDR3 has 15 residues. The CDR3 nucleotides read TGTGCCAGCAGGCGGTCCAGCTCGAACACAGATACGCAGTATTTT. It translates to CASRRSSSNTDTQYF.

This clonotype occurred a few times. The chain combines TRBV12-3 or TRBV12-4 with TRBJ2-1, with TRBD1 as a possible D gene (6 bases). This CDR3 contains 11 residues. Between the trimmed V and J ends, which lost 4 bases and 11 bases, there was a span of 9 bases. This CDR3 is CASSYQGKQFF. CDR3 DNA: TGTGCCAGCAGTTATCAGGGGAAGCAGTTCTTC.

In nucleotides, the CDR3 is TGCAGTGCAGGGGGACAACCGAACACTGAAGCTTTCTTT. The encoded protein is CSAGGQPNTEAFF. The chain has TRBV20-1 and TRBJ1-1, with D perhaps matching TRBD1 (6 bases). The CDR3 is made up of 13 amino acids. The germline V and J ends were trimmed by 6 bases and 1 base, with 12 bases remaining between them. Germline values: CDR1 DFQATT, CDR2 SNEGSKA (reference sequence).

This clonotype was found a few times. J is TRBJ2-7 and V is TRBV4-1, with a tentative D call TRBD2 (6 bases). The germline V gene encodes CDR1 MGHRA and CDR2 YSYEKL. The CDR3 is 13 residues long. With 0 bases removed from V and 7 bases from J, the gap between germline ends came to 10 bases. CDR3 residues: CASSQDLEGEQYF. CDR3 sequence (DNA): TGCGCCAGCAGCCAAGATCTGGAGGGGGAGCAGTACTTC.

This clonotype occurred once. The chain uses TRBV28 and TRBJ1-2; D gene ambiguous. Germline V CDR1 and CDR2: MDHEN, SYDVKM. The V and J ends lost 7 bases and 1 base respectively, with 10 bases between them. The CDR3 contains 13 residues. The CDR3 sequence: CASKVGSNYGYTF. CDR3 coding DNA: TGTGCCAGCAAGGTTGGGAGTAACTATGGCTACACCTTC.

V gene TRBV6-1 combines with J gene TRBJ2-7; 7 bases are shared with TRBD2. Per the germline V gene, CDR1 is MNHNS and CDR2 is SASEGT. Germline trimming cut 0 bases from V and 4 bases from J; bases unmatched to any gene: 12. The CDR3 is 17 amino acids. The CDR3 loop is CASSEAGLAARSYEQYF. Written as DNA, the CDR3 is TGTGCCAGCAGTGAAGCTGGGCTAGCGGCCAGGTCGTACGAGCAGTACTTC.

The chain has TRBV20-1 and TRBJ2-4, with TRBD2 matching 10 bases. The closer fit of TRBJ2-7 to the DNA end suggests the J call may be wrong. This CDR3 is 16 amino acids long. Germline V gene data show CDR1 as DFQATT and CDR2 as SNEGSKA (reference sequence). The CDR3 here is CSARTLPGLAPYEQYF. CDR3 nucleotide sequence: TGCAGTGCTAGAACCCTACCGGGACTAGCGCCCTACGAGCAGTACTTC.

This clonotype was seen only a few times. Relative to the germline gene, one junction end is altered; a read error may explain this. V is TRBV27 and J is TRBJ2-6, with TRBD2 as a possible D gene (6 bases). The CDR3 consists of 14 residues. Per the germline V gene, CDR1 is MNHEY and CDR2 is SMNVEV (reference sequence). CDR3 in amino acids: CASGRWSAANVLTF. The CDR3 coding sequence is TGTGCCAGCGGGAGGTGGTCTGCGGCCAACGTCCTGACTTTC.

This clonotype was seen a few times. The chain joins TRBV29-1 to TRBJ1-2; TRBD1 is a possible D gene (6 bases). The CDR3 covers 12 residues. Deletions cut 7 bases from V and 4 bases from J, with 13 bases between. CDR1 is SQVTM and CDR2 is ANQGSEA in the germline V gene. CDR3 protein: CSAEGGIYGYTF. The CDR3 bases are TGCAGCGCCGAAGGGGGTATCTATGGCTACACCTTC.

This chain links TRBV12-3 or TRBV12-4 with TRBJ1-5; D is undetermined. Between the trimmed V and J ends, which lost 5 bases and 2 bases, there was a span of 7 bases. The CDR3 loop spans 13 amino acids. In DNA, the CDR3 is TGTGCCAGCAGTGATCAGGGCAATCAGCCCCAGCATTTT. Amino acid sequence: CASSDQGNQPQHF.

The chain employs TRBV10-3 and TRBJ1-2; weak D call: TRBD1 (5 bases). The CDR3 sequence is 12 residues long. Between the trimmed V and J ends, which lost 10 bases and 6 bases, there was a span of 15 bases. The germline V gene has CDR1 ENHRY and CDR2 SYGVKD. CDR3 region: CATEDGGNGYTF. The DNA of the CDR3 is TGTGCCACCGAGGATGGGGGGAATGGCTACACCTTC.

The J gene is TRBJ2-7, the V gene TRBV6-1; no definite D call. CDR1 and CDR2 from the germline V gene are MNHNS and SASEGT. This CDR3 has 15 amino acids. V lost 1 base and J 2 bases, leaving 12 bases between the germline ends. For the CDR3, the DNA is TGTGCCAGCAGTGAAGAGGGCTCCTGGGCCTACGAGCAGTACTTC. Translation: CASSEEGSWAYEQYF.

The V gene is TRBV7-6, the J gene TRBJ1-5; a weak D match, TRBD1 (6 bases). Germline values: CDR1 SGHVS, CDR2 FNYEAQ. Trimming removed 5 bases from V and 7 bases from J, with 18 bases in between. The CDR3 is 15 residues long. This CDR3 is CASSKVSGGEQPQHF. The CDR3 DNA sequence: TGTGCCAGCAGCAAAGTATCCGGGGGCGAGCAGCCCCAGCATTTT.

The chain employs TRBV7-9 and TRBJ2-5; D call uncertain. CDR3 length: 15 residues. Trimming removed 4 bases from V and 2 bases from J, with 14 bases in between. The germline V gene has CDR1 SEHNR and CDR2 FQNEAQ (reference sequence). For the CDR3, the DNA is TGTGCCAGCAGCTCAGCGCGCACACTGCAAGAGACCCAGTACTTC. Its translation is CASSSARTLQETQYF.